This TCR beta chain is drawn from a study of human T cells and chemical hapten exposure. TCRdb re-called the RACE reads through MiXCR, storing one row per CDR3 protein. Of 180,000 or so distinct CDR3 sequences in the sample, about 14% are singletons; the top ten hold 1.7%. Per germline, CDR1 MDHEN and CDR2 SYDVKM. V gave up 8 bases and J gave up 12 bases; unmatched junction bases: 15. The CDR3 is made up of 13 amino acids. Time point in this sample: patch test 1, 2 weeks after DPC sensitization. Indicated treatment: therapeutic diphenylcyclopropenone sensitization with weekly scalp DPC. This clonotype was seen a few times.

The TCR originated in a woman aged 30 to 39 with alopecia areata. Some clones in this sample may be carry-over from other donors' samples. This rearrangement joins TRBV28 to TRBJ2-7; the match to TRBD1 covers 8 bases. This sample comprised whole blood, obtained in connection with sensitization to the hapten diphenylcyclopropenone (DPC). The CDR3 reads CASHPGTGAVGYF. Written as DNA, the CDR3 is TGTGCCAGCCACCCGGGGACAGGAGCCGTGGGGTACTTC.